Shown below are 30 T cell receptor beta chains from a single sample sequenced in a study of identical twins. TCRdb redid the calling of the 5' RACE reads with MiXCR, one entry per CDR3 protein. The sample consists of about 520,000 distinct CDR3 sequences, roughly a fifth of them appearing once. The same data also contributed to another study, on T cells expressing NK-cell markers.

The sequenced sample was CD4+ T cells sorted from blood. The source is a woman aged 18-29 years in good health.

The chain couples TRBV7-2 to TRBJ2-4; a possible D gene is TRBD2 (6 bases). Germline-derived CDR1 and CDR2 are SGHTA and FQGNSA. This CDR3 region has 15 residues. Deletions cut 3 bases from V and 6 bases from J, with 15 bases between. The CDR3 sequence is CASSLPAGTGNIQYF. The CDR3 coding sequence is TGTGCCAGCAGCTTGCCCGCGGGGACGGGAAACATTCAGTACTTC.

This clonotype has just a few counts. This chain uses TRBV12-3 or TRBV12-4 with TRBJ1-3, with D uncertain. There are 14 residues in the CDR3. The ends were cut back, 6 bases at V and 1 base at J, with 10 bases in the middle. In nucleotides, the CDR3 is TGTGCCAGCAGCCAGATGGGGTCTGGAAACACCATATATTTT. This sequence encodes CASSQMGSGNTIYF.

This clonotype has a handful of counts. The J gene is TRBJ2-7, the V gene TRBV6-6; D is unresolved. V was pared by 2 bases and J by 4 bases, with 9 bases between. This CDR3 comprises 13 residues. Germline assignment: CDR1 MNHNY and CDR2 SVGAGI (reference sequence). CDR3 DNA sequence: TGTGCCAGCAGTTACGACACTCCGTACGAGCAGTACTTC. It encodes CASSYDTPYEQYF.

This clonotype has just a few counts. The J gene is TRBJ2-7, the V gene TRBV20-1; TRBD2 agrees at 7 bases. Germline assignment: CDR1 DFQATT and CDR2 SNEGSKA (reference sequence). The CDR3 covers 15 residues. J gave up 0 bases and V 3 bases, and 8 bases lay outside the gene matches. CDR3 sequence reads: CSASGPSGSSYEQYF. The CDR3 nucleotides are TGCAGTGCTAGTGGACCTAGCGGATCCTCCTACGAGCAGTACTTC.

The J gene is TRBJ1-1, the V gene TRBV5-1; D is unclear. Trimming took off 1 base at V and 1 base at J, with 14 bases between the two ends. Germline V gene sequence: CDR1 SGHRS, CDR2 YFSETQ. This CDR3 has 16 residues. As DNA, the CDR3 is TGCGCCAGCAGCTTGCCCAGCCCTCGGGCGAACACTGAAGCTTTCTTT. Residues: CASSLPSPRANTEAFF.

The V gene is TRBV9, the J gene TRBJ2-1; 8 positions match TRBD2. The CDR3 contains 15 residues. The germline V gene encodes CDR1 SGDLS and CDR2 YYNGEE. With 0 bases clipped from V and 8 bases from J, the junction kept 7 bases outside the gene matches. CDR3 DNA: TGTGCCAGCAGCGTAGGGACTAGCAACACCGATGAGCAGTTCTTC. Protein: CASSVGTSNTDEQFF.

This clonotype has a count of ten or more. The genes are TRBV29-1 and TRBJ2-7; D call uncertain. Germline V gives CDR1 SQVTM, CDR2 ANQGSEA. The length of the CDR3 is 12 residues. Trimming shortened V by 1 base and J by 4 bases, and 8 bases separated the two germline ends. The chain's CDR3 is CSVEAPGYEQYF. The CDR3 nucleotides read TGCAGCGTTGAAGCCCCCGGGTACGAGCAGTACTTC.

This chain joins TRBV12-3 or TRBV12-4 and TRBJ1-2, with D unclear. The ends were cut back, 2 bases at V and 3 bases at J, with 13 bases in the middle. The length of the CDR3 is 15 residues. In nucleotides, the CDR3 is TGTGCCAGCAGTTTAAGGGCCCAAGCTGACTATGGCTACACCTTC. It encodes CASSLRAQADYGYTF.

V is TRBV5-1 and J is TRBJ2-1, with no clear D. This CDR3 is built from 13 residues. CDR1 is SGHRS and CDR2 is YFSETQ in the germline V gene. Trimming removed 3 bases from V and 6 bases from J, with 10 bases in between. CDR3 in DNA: TGCGCCAGCAGCTCCGTGGACCGCAATGAGCAGTTCTTC. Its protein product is CASSSVDRNEQFF. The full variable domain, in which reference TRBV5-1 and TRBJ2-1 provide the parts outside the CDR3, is KAGVTQTPRYLIKTRGQQVTLSCSPISGHRSVSWYQQTPGQGLQFLFEYFSETQRNKGNFPGRFSGRQFSNSRSEMNVSTLELGDSALYLCASSSVDRNEQFFGPGTRLTVL.

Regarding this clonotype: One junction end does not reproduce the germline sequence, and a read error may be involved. The chain's CDR3 is CASSYVDSGKPVLF. The CDR3 DNA reads TGTGCCAGCAGTTATGTGGATAGCGGGAAGCCTGTTCTCTTC. The chain is built from TRBV6-2 or TRBV6-3 and TRBJ2-1; 8 nucleotides align to TRBD2. This CDR3 is built from 14 residues. CDR1 is MNHEY, CDR2 SVGEGT, per germline.

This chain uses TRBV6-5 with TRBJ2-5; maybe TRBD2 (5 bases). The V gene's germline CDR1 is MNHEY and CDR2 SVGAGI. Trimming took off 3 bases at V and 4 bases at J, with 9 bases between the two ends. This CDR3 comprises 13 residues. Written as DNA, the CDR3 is TGTGCCAGCAGTTATACTAGAGGAGAGACCCAGTACTTC. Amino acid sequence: CASSYTRGETQYF.

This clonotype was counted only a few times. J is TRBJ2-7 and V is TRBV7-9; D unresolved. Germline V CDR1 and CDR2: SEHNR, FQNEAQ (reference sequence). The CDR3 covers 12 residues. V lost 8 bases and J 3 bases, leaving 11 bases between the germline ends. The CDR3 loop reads CASESPDYEQYF. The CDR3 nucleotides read TGTGCCAGCGAAAGCCCCGACTACGAGCAGTACTTC.

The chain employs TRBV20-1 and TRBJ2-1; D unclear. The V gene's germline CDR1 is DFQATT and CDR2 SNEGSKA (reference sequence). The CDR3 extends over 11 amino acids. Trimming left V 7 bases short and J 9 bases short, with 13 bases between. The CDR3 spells CSVRALVEQFF. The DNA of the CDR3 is TGCAGTGTCAGAGCCCTGGTTGAGCAGTTCTTC.

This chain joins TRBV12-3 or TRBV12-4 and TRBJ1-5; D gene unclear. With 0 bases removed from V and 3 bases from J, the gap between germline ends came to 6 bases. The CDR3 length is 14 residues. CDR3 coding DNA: TGTGCCAGCAGTTTAGCCGGGAACAATCAGCCCCAGCATTTT. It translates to CASSLAGNNQPQHF.

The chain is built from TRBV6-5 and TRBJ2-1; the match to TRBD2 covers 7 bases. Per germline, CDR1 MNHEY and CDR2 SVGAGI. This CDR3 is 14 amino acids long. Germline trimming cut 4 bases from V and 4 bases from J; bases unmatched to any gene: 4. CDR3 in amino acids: CASSSGTTYNEQFF. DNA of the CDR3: TGTGCCAGCAGTTCCGGGACTACGTACAATGAGCAGTTCTTC.

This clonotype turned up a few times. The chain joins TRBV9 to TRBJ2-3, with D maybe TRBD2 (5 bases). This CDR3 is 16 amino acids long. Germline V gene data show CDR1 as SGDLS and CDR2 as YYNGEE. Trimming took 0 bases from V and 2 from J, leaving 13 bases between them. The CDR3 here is CASSVGASRYTDTQYF. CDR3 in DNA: TGTGCCAGCAGCGTAGGCGCTAGCCGATACACAGATACGCAGTATTTT.

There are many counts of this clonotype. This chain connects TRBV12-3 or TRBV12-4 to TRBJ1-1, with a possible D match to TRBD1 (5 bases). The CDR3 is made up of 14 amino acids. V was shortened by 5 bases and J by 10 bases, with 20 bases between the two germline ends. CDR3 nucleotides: TGTGCCAGCAGTATCAAAGGCACAGCAGGGAGAGCTTTCTTT. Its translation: CASSIKGTAGRAFF.

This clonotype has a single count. CDR3 DNA: TGTGCCAGCAGCTTAGCCCGACTAGCGGGAGGTGAGCAGTTCTTC. Its translation: CASSLARLAGGEQFF. The chain joins TRBV7-2 to TRBJ2-1; 13 bases are shared with TRBD2. This CDR3 has 15 amino acids. Germline V gives CDR1 SGHTA, CDR2 FQGNSA. Germline trimming cut 0 bases from V and 9 bases from J; bases unmatched to any gene: 2.

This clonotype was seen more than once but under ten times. The CDR3 spells CSAISRQSTNYGYTF. As DNA, the CDR3 is TGCAGTGCTATATCTCGACAGTCCACTAACTATGGCTACACCTTC. This rearrangement joins TRBV20-1 to TRBJ1-2; maybe TRBD1 (5 bases). Trimming removed 4 bases at V and 0 bases at J, with 15 bases between. Germline CDR1 and CDR2: DFQATT and SNEGSKA (reference sequence). The CDR3 length is 15 residues.

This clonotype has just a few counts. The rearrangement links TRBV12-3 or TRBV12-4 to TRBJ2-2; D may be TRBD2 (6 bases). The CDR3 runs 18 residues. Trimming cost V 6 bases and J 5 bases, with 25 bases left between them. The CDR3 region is CASSPLFIGGSRTGELFF. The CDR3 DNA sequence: TGTGCCAGCAGCCCGTTATTTATTGGGGGGTCGAGAACCGGGGAGCTGTTTTTT.

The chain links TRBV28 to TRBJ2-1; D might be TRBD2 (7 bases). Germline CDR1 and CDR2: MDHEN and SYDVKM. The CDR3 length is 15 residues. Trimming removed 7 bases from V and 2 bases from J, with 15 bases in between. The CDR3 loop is CASMGRGGPYNEQFF. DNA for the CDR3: TGTGCCAGCATGGGAAGGGGGGGACCCTACAATGAGCAGTTCTTC.

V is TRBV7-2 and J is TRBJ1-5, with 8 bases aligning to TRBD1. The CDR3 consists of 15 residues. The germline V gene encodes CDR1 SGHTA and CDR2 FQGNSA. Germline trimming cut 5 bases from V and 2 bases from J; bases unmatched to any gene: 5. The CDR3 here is CASSRGQGRNQPQHF. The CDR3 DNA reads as TGTGCCAGCAGCCGCGGACAGGGACGCAATCAGCCCCAGCATTTT.

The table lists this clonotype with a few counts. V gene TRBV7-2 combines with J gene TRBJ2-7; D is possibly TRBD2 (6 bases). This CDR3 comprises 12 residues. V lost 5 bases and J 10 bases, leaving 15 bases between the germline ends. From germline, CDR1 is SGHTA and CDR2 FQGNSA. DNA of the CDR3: TGTGCCAGCAGCCAACAGACTAGTCGCCAGTACTTC. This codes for CASSQQTSRQYF.

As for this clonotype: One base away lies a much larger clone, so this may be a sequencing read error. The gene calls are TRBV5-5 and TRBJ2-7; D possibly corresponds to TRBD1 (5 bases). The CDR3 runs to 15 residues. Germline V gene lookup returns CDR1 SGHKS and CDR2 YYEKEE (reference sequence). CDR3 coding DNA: TGTTCCAGCAGCCCGAGTAGGGGTAGCTCCTACGAGCAGTACTTC. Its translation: CSSSPSRGSSYEQYF.

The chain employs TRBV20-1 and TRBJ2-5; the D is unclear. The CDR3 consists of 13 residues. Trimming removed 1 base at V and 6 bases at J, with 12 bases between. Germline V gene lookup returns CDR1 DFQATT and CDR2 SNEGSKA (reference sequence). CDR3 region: CSARGSTRQTQYF. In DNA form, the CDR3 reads TGCAGTGCTAGAGGGTCGACGCGGCAGACCCAGTACTTC.

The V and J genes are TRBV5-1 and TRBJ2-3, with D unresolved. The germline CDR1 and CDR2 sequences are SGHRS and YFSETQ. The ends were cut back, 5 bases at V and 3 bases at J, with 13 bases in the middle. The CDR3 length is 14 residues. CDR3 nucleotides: TGCGCCAGCAGTCGGCAGAGCCCTACAGATACGCAGTATTTT. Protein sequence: CASSRQSPTDTQYF.

CDR3 loop: CASSLGAGASGDEQFF. Here the CDR3 DNA reads TGTGCCAGCAGCTTAGGAGCGGGAGCCTCGGGGGATGAGCAGTTCTTC. This sequence joins TRBV7-9 and TRBJ2-1, with TRBD2 matching over 8 bases. The CDR3 extends over 16 amino acids. V trimming: 1 base; J trimming: 8 bases; junction bases outside the gene matches: 10. Germline V gene lookup returns CDR1 SEHNR and CDR2 FQNEAQ (reference sequence).

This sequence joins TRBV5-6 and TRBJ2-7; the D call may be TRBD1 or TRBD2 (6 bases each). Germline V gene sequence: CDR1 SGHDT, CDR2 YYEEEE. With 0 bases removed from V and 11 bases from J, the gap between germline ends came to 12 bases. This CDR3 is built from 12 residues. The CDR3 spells CASSLVPGEEYF. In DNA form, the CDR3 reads TGTGCCAGCAGCTTGGTTCCAGGGGAGGAGTACTTC.

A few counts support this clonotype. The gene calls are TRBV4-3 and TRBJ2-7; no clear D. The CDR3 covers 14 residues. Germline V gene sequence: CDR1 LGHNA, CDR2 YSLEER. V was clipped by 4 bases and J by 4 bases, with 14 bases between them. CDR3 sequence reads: CASSPRGERYEQYF. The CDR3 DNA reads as TGCGCCAGCAGCCCAAGAGGTGAACGGTACGAGCAGTACTTC.

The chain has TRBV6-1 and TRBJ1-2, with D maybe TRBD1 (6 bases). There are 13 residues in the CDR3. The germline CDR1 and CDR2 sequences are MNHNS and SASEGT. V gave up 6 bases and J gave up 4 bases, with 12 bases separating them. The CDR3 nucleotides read TGTGCCAGCAGACCTGGACAGTTCTATGGCTACACCTTC. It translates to CASRPGQFYGYTF.